This T cell receptor (beta chain) appears in the sequencing data of a study of T cell responses to AZD1222 COVID-19 vaccine (dated by TCRdb to the early 2020s). At the level of the whole study: A total of just over 230 trial participants underwent TCR sequencing, of whom about 210 had received two doses of AZD1222 and some 25 had received two doses of the MenACWY control vaccine. Trial participants were enrolled by age into 18-55, 56-69 and 70-plus year subgroups, with approximately 160, 26 and 62 TCR-sequenced participants respectively. Points the paper makes about the study in general: In the small 56-69-year group, the increase in depth fell short of significance, most likely because of low power. Spike-specific TCR breadth and depth rose significantly after two AZD1222 doses compared with day 0 and with MenACWY recipients. The whole spike protein was spanned by vaccine-associated CD4 TCRs, and dominant responses were seen in regions 160-218 and 743-854. Participants were mostly white British, with more females than males. The authors suggested clonal diversity may have been underestimated. Reportedly, almost half of the unique spike-specific TCRs recognized epitopes lying outside the regions that are mutated in the B.1.351 and B.1.1.7 variants. Because no day 14 peak-response samples were available, the repertoires could be characterized only after the peak T cell response. Only a handful of AZD1222 recipients were SARS-CoV-2 seropositive at baseline, limiting conclusions about previously exposed vaccinees.

The CDR3 regions of human TCRbeta chains were subjected to immunosequencing. The study's own analysis went as follows. Repertoire TCRs were checked for matches against a reference library of SARS-CoV-2-specific TCRs that had been generated using the MIRA antigen-specificity platform. Breadth meant the fraction of unique TCRs that were SARS-CoV-2-associated, whereas depth meant the fraction of total T cells that were SARS-CoV-2-associated. Using the MIRA data, every spike-specific TCR was mapped to the spike region that the TCR reacted to and assigned to either a CD4 or a CD8 class. Log10-transformed breadth and depth values were compared by one-way ANOVA with Sidak's multiple comparisons tests. TCRdb holds this immuneACCESS table with in-frame rearrangements only. Some clones are missing; in checked studies, unresolved V genes explain under half, and the rest has no known cause. D and trimming were read from the DNA, whereas the V and J calls and clone size are those reported in that table. This sample has 90,000 to 150,000 clones in its table, and roughly 87% of those were observed once. 2% to 3% of the sample is in the top ten clones.

The time point label here, explained by the study, means: about 28 days (+/-7) after the second vaccine dose. AZD1222 recipients whose second dose came at about 4 weeks and those whose second dose came at about 12 weeks were combined into one group, since spike-specific TCR depth and breadth did not differ between the two schedules. The vaccinee samples were drawn from two UK trials, COV001 and COV002, one of which was a single-blind randomized controlled phase 2/3 trial testing AZD1222 (ChAdOx1 nCoV-19) in healthy adults. For TCRbeta chain sequencing, PBMC samples were collected from trial participants at day 0 and at day 28 after the second dose. Remarks on this clone: There is no known antigen for this receptor. A read error may produce the germline difference seen at one junction end.

The CDR1 and CDR2 encoded by the germline V gene (reference sequence) are LNHDA and SQIVND. The CDR3, cysteine through phenylalanine, is 14 amino acids long. Here the CDR3 DNA is all that survives: 42 bases in frame from base 1. The sequence was obtained from an adult who received the AZD1222 COVID-19 vaccine. The sample here was peripheral blood, taken 28 days after the second AZD1222 dose. The chain was built from TRBV19 and TRBJ2-5; 7 bases in between match TRBD2. The CDR3 has the sequence CASSRRDYQETQYF. The nucleotides are TGTGCCAGTAGTCGCCGGGACTACCAGGAGACCCAGTACTTC.